This TCR beta chain appears in the sequencing data of a study of cytomegalovirus exposure and HLA in healthy donors. Study information: A subsequent analysis reported that the roughly 120 validation repertoires were produced on the same platform that had also been used for the 600 to 700 first-cohort repertoires.

Germline V gene data show CDR1 as MNHEY and CDR2 as SMNVEV (reference sequence). V was trimmed by 5 bases and J by 2 bases, leaving 13 bases between them. The length of the CDR3 is 14 residues. Turning to this clone: Its antigen is not identified.

Study conclusions and caveats: Rarity characterized most TCR sequences, yet some public TCRs appeared in many donors. Altogether, some 170 TCR beta chains were recorded as cytomegalovirus-associated.

Some clones are missing from TCRdb's copy, which holds only in-frame ones; the method was immunoSEQ multiplex PCR. This sample has about 280,000 clones; roughly 90% occur once, and the top ten carry 0.92%. The receptor's source is a woman between 18 and 29 years old in good health and CMV-seronegative. V and J are TRBV27 and TRBJ2-7; D is perhaps TRBD2 (6 bases). Sequences were obtained from PBMCs. Here the CDR3 reads CASSGGRGTYEQYF. The CDR3 nucleotides are TGTGCCAGCAGTGGGGGGAGAGGCACCTACGAGCAGTACTTC.